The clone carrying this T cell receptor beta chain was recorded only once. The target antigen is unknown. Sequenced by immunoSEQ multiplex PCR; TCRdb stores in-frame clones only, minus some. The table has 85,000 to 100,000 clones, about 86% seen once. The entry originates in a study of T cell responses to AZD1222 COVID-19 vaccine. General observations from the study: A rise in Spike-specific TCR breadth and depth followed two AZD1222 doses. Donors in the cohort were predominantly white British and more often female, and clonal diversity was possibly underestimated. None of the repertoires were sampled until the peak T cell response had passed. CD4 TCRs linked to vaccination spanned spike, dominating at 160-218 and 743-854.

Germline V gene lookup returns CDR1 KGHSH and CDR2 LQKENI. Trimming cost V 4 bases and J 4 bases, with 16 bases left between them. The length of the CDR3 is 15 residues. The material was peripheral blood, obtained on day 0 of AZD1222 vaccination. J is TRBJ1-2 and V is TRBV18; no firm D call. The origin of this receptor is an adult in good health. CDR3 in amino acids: CASSLPTQNLYGYTF. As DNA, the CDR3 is TGTGCCAGCTCACTCCCCACCCAAAATCTCTATGGCTACACCTTC. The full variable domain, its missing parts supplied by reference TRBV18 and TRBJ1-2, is NAGVMQNPRHLVRRRGQEARLRCSPMKGHSHVYWYRQLPEEGLKFMVYLQKENIIDESGMPKERFSAEFPKEGPSILRIQQVVRGDSAAYFCASSLPTQNLYGYTFGSGTRLTVV.